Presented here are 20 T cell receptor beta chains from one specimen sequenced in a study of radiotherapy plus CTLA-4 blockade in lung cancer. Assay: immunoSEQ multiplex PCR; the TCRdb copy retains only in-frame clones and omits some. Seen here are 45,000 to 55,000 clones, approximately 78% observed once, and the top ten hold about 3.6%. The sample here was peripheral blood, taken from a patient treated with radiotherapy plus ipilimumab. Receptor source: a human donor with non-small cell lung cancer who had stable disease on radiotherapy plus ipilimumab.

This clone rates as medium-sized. The CDR3 region is CASSPTGPGAPEAFF. In DNA, the CDR3 is TGTGCCAGCAGCCCGACAGGGCCAGGGGCGCCTGAAGCTTTCTTT. The chain couples TRBV27 to TRBJ1-1, with 7 bases fitting TRBD1. V was pared by 6 bases and J by 6 bases, with 13 bases of the junction left unmatched. This CDR3 is built from 15 residues. Germline values: CDR1 MNHEY, CDR2 SMNVEV (reference sequence).

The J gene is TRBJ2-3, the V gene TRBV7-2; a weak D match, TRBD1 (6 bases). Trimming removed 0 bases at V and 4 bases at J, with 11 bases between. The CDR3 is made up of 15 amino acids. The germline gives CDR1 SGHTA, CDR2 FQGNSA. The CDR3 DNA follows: TGTGCCAGCAGCTTAGCGCCCCAGGGGTCAGATACGCAGTATTTT. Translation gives CASSLAPQGSDTQYF.

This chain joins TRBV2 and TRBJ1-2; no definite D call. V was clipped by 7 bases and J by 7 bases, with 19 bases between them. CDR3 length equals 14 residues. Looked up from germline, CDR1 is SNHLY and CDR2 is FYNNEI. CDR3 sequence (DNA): TGTGCCAGCAAAGTACAGAACGCTAATGTTGGCTACACCTTC. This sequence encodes CASKVQNANVGYTF.

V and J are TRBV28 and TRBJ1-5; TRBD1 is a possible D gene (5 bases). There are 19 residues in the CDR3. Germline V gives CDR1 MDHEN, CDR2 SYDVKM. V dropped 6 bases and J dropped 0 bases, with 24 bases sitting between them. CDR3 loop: CASRPLRGSSYYSNQPQHF. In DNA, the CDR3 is TGTGCCAGCAGGCCTCTACGGGGGTCATCGTACTATAGCAATCAGCCCCAGCATTTT.

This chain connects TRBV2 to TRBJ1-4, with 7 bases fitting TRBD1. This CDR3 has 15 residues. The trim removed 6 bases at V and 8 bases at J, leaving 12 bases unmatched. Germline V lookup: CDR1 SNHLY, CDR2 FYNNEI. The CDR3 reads CASSEGANLGEKLFF. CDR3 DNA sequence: TGTGCCAGCAGCGAGGGGGCGAATCTAGGAGAAAAACTGTTTTTT.

CDR3 region: CASSKNRAGELFF. The CDR3 nucleotides read TGTGCCAGTAGTAAAAACAGGGCCGGGGAGCTGTTTTTT. The chain carries TRBV19 and TRBJ2-2; a possible D gene is TRBD1 (6 bases). CDR3 length: 13 residues. Germline-derived CDR1 and CDR2 are LNHDA and SQIVND (reference sequence). Between the trimmed V and J ends, which lost 4 bases and 6 bases, there was a span of 9 bases.

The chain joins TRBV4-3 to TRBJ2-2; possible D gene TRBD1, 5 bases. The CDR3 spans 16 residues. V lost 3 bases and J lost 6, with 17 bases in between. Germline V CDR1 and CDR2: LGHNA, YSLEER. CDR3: CASSQVHPRAAGELFF. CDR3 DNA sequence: TGCGCCAGCAGCCAGGTACACCCCAGGGCCGCCGGGGAGCTGTTTTTT.

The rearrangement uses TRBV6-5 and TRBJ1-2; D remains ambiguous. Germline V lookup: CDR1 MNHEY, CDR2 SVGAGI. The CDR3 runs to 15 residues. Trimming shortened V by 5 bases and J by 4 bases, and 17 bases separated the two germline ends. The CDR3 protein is CASSPDGRGFYGYTF. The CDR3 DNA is TGTGCCAGCAGTCCGGACGGGAGAGGATTCTATGGCTACACCTTC.

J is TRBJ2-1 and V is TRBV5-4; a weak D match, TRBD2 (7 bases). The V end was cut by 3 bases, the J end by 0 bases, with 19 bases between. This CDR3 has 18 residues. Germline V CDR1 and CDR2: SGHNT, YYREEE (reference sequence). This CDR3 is CASSSGGGAYSSYNEQFF. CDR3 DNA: TGTGCCAGCAGCTCCGGTGGGGGGGCCTACAGCTCCTACAATGAGCAGTTCTTC.

Here the CDR3 reads CASSFNRAYEQYF. The CDR3 nucleotides read TGTGCCAGCAGTTTCAACAGGGCCTACGAGCAGTACTTC. The chain carries TRBV27 and TRBJ2-7; perhaps TRBD1 as D (6 bases). V lost 3 bases and J 2 bases, leaving 8 bases between the germline ends. Germline values: CDR1 MNHEY, CDR2 SMNVEV (reference sequence). The CDR3 loop spans 13 amino acids.

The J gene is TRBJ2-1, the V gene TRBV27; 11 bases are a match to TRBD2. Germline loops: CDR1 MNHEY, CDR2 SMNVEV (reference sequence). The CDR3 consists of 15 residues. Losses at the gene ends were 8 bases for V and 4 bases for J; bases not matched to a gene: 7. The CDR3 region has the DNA TGTGCCAGCTATAGAGGGACTAGCGGTTACAATGAGCAGTTCTTC. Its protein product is CASYRGTSGYNEQFF.

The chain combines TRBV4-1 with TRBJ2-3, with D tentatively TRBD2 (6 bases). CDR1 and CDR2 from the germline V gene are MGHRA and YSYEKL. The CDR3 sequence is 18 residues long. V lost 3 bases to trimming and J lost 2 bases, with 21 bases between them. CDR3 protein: CASSHPPRLVSVTDTQYF. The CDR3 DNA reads TGCGCCAGCAGCCATCCCCCTCGACTAGTCTCCGTCACAGATACGCAGTATTTT.

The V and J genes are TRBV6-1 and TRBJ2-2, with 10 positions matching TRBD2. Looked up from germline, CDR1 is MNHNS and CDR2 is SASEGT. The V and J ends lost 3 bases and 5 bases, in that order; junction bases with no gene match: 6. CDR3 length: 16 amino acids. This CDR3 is CASSDLGTSETGELFF. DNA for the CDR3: TGTGCCAGCAGTGACCTCGGGACTAGCGAGACCGGGGAGCTGTTTTTT.

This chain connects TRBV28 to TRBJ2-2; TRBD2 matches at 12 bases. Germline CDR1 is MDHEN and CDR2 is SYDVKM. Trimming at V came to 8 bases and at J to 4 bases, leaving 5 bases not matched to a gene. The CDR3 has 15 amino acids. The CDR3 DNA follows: TGTGCCAGCGGCGGACTAGCGGGAAGCACCGGGGAGCTGTTTTTT. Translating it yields CASGGLAGSTGELFF. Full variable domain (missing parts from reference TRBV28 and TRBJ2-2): DVKVTQSSRYLVKRTGEKVFLECVQDMDHENMFWYRQDPGLGLRLIYFSYDVKMKEKGDIPEGYSVSREKKERFSLILESASTNQTSMYLCASGGLAGSTGELFFGEGSRLTVL.

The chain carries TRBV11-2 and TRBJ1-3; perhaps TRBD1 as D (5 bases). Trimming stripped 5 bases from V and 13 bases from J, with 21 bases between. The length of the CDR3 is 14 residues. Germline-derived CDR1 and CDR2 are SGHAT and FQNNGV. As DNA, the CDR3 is TGTGCCAGCAGCCCCACGCAGATCGGGACTTGGATATATTTT. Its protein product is CASSPTQIGTWIYF.

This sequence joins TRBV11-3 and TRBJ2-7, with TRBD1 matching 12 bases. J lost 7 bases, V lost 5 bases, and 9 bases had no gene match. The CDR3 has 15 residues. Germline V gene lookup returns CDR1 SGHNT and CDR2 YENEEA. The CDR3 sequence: CASSASGTGGREQYF. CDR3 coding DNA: TGTGCCAGCAGCGCGTCCGGGACAGGGGGCAGGGAGCAGTACTTC. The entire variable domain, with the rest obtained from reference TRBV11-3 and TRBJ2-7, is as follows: EAGVVQSPRYKIIEKKQPVAFWCNPISGHNTLYWYLQNLGQGPELLIRYENEEAVDDSQLPKDRFSAERLKGVDSTLKIQPAELGDSAVYLCASSASGTGGREQYFGPGTRLTVT.

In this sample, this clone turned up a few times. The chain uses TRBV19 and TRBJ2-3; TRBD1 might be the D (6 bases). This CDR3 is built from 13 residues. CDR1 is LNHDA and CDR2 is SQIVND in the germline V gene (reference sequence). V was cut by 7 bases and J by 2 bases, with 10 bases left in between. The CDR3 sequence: CASKGQNTDTQYF. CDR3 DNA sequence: TGTGCCAGTAAAGGACAGAACACAGATACGCAGTATTTT.

The CDR3 nucleotides are TGTGCCAGCAGCTTTACGCGGGGGACCACCTACGAGCAGTACTTC. This translates into CASSFTRGTTYEQYF. This sequence joins TRBV7-2 and TRBJ2-7; 7 bases fit TRBD2. CDR1 SGHTA and CDR2 FQGNSA come from the germline V gene. The CDR3 totals 15 residues. V dropped 3 bases and J dropped 2; count of bases not matched to a gene: 7.

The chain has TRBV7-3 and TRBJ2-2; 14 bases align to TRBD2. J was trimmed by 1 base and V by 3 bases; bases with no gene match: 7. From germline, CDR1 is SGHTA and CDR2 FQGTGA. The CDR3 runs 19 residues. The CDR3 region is CASSFGTSGRRLNTGELFF. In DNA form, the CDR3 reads TGTGCCAGCAGCTTCGGGACTAGCGGGAGAAGATTGAACACCGGGGAGCTGTTTTTT.

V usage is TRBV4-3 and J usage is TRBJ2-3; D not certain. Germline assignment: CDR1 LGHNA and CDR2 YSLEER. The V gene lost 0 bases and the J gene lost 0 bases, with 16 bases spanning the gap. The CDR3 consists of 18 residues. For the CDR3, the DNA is TGCGCCAGCAGCCAAGATCCATTCGGGTTCGCCAGCACAGATACGCAGTATTTT. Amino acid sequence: CASSQDPFGFASTDTQYF.